This entry lists 14 T cell receptor beta chains sequenced from one sample in a study of CD8 T cells in Susac syndrome. Random hexamers were used to reverse transcribe the RNA input (roughly 0.5 to 1 ug). TCRdb reprocessed the immunoSEQ multiplex PCR reads with MiXCR, giving one entry per CDR3 protein. The sample holds 150,000 to 180,000 distinct CDR3 sequences, 85% to 95% seen once. The sample comprised CD4+ T cells from PBMCs. These receptors all come from a human donor with Susac syndrome.

V usage is TRBV7-2 and J usage is TRBJ2-1; D perhaps matches TRBD2 (5 bases). Germline values: CDR1 SGHTA, CDR2 FQGNSA. The CDR3 is 15 residues long. V lost 5 bases, J lost 2 bases, and 13 bases lay in between. CDR3 DNA sequence: TGTGCCAGCAGCCCCAGCGGAGAGCCCTACAATGAGCAGTTCTTC. This codes for CASSPSGEPYNEQFF.

In its sample, this clonotype was seen once. This rearrangement joins TRBV19 to TRBJ2-7, with D perhaps TRBD1 (5 bases). This CDR3 comprises 14 residues. The germline gives CDR1 LNHDA, CDR2 SQIVND (reference sequence). The V and J ends lost 5 bases and 0 bases respectively, with 11 bases between them. DNA of the CDR3: TGTGCCAGTAGTTTGAGGACAAGCTCCTACGAGCAGTACTTC. It specifies CASSLRTSSYEQYF.

V gene TRBV5-1 combines with J gene TRBJ2-3; 8 bases align to TRBD1. The V gene's germline CDR1 is SGHRS and CDR2 YFSETQ. The J segment lost 2 bases and the V segment lost 5 bases, leaving 7 bases of the junction unmatched. The CDR3 is 15 amino acids. For the CDR3, the DNA is TGCGCCAGCAGACGGACAGGGATTCCCACAGATACGCAGTATTTT. Its translation: CASRRTGIPTDTQYF.

The chain couples TRBV5-6 to TRBJ2-1; the D gene is possibly TRBD2 (6 bases). Germline CDR1 and CDR2: SGHDT and YYEEEE. Trimming took off 0 bases at V and 3 bases at J, with 10 bases between the two ends. The CDR3 length is 15 residues. DNA of the CDR3: TGTGCCAGCAGCTTGGACACCGGGGGCTACAATGAGCAGTTCTTC. Translating it yields CASSLDTGGYNEQFF.

V and J are TRBV24-1 and TRBJ1-2; D is unclear. The V gene's germline CDR1 is KGHDR and CDR2 SFDVKD. Trimming took off 1 base at V and 7 bases at J, with 9 bases between the two ends. The length of the CDR3 is 13 residues. CDR3 DNA sequence: TGTGCCACCAGTGATTTTGCGGGATCTGGCTACACCTTC. Protein sequence: CATSDFAGSGYTF.

The rearrangement links TRBV7-6 to TRBJ1-1; D gene ambiguous. Trimming cost V 1 base and J 4 bases, with 7 bases left between them. The germline gives CDR1 SGHVS, CDR2 FNYEAQ. The CDR3 sequence is 13 residues long. The CDR3 nucleotides are TGTGCCAGCAGCTTAGGAGAGGGCACTGAAGCTTTCTTT. Translating gives CASSLGEGTEAFF.

This chain connects TRBV23-1 to TRBJ2-7; TRBD2 aligns across 7 bases. TRBV23-1 is an ORF, and what it does is uncertain. Unmatched junction bases numbered 5, after V lost 4 bases and J lost 2 bases. The CDR3 spans 14 residues. This CDR3 reads CASSRWGGPYEQYF. The CDR3 DNA is TGCGCCAGCAGTCGATGGGGGGGTCCCTACGAGCAGTACTTC.

The rearrangement joins TRBV14 to TRBJ2-5; D is undetermined. The CDR3 has 12 residues. CDR1 and CDR2 from the germline V gene are SGHDN and FVKESK. The V end was cut by 1 base, the J end by 5 bases, with 5 bases between. As DNA, the CDR3 is TGTGCCAGCAGCCAAGTTTTTGAGACCCAGTACTTC. Translation gives CASSQVFETQYF.

The chain carries TRBV10-3 and TRBJ1-1, with TRBD1 as a possible D gene (5 bases). V was pared by 3 bases and J by 6 bases, with 14 bases between. Germline lookup yields CDR1 ENHRY and CDR2 SYGVKD. The CDR3 length is 14 residues. CDR3 residues: CAISEVTLGAEAFF. The CDR3 DNA is TGTGCCATCAGTGAAGTCACCTTGGGGGCTGAAGCTTTCTTT.

Written as DNA, the CDR3 is TGCAGTGCCTGGGGCGCTAACTATGGCTACACCTTC. Protein: CSAWGANYGYTF. The chain recombines TRBV20-1 with TRBJ1-2; a weak D match, TRBD1 (5 bases). Germline CDR1 DFQATT, CDR2 SNEGSKA (reference sequence). Trimming cost V 6 bases and J 0 bases, with 8 bases left between them. The CDR3 is 12 amino acids.

The chain combines TRBV5-6 with TRBJ1-2; no clear D. Germline V gene data show CDR1 as SGHDT and CDR2 as YYEEEE. The V end was cut by 6 bases, the J end by 2 bases, with 11 bases between. The CDR3 covers 13 residues. CDR3 protein: CASTGLGNYGYTF. Written as DNA, the CDR3 is TGTGCCAGCACAGGACTGGGAAACTATGGCTACACCTTC. The full variable domain, in which reference TRBV5-6 and TRBJ1-2 provide the parts outside the CDR3, is DAGVTQSPTHLIKTRGQQVTLRCSPKSGHDTVSWYQQALGQGPQFIFQYYEEEERQRGNFPDRFSGHQFPNYSSELNVNALLLGDSALYLCASTGLGNYGYTFGSGTRLTVV.

This clonotype was counted once. This chain joins TRBV20-1 and TRBJ2-7; D not resolved. Germline CDR1 DFQATT, CDR2 SNEGSKA (reference sequence). V shed 1 base and J shed 0 bases, with 4 bases lying between them. CDR3 length: 12 residues. The CDR3 coding sequence is TGCAGTGCTAGAGTTGGCTCCTACGAGCAGTACTTC. Amino acids: CSARVGSYEQYF.

This rearrangement joins TRBV20-1 to TRBJ1-5, with TRBD1 as a possible D gene (5 bases). Germline V gene lookup returns CDR1 DFQATT and CDR2 SNEGSKA (reference sequence). The CDR3 sequence is 16 residues long. V gave up 2 bases and J gave up 3 bases, with 17 bases separating them. The CDR3 nucleotides read TGCAGTGCTAGACTCCCCGGCAGGACATTCAATCAGCCCCAGCATTTT. This encodes CSARLPGRTFNQPQHF.

The rearrangement uses TRBV29-1 and TRBJ2-7; 7 nucleotides match TRBD1. Germline V gives CDR1 SQVTM, CDR2 ANQGSEA. The CDR3 totals 12 residues. The V gene end was trimmed by 6 bases and the J gene end by 2 bases; junction bases not matched to a gene: 4. The DNA of the CDR3 is TGCAGCGTCCGGGACAGTCCCTACGAGCAGTACTTC. It encodes CSVRDSPYEQYF.